This T cell receptor beta chain was profiled in a study of T cell changes during pregnancy in multiple sclerosis (dated by TCRdb to the late 2010s). Study-wide context: The study looked at changes in the T cell repertoire across pregnancy in women with multiple sclerosis.

With regard to this clone: Its recognized antigen is unknown. Base qualities are not recorded, but no much larger clone differs from it by a single base.

Libraries were prepared through the immunoSEQ multiplex PCR assay. In its TCRdb copy, this immuneACCESS table keeps in-frame sequences only and misses some clones. Where compared with another copy, unresolved V genes explain less than half of these, and the others have no known cause. The sample table lists around 62,000 clones, 90% to 95% of them with a count of one. Together, the top ten hold roughly 0.7% of the sample. Deletion took 7 bases off V and 2 bases off J, with a span of 14 bases between the germline ends. As encoded in the germline V gene (reference sequence), CDR1 is MNHNY while CDR2 is SVGAGI. Including cysteine and phenylalanine, the CDR3 has 15 amino acids. The kept DNA is CDR3 alone, 45 bases in frame from the first base.

This specimen consisted of CD4+ T cells from peripheral blood mononuclear cells, obtained in the first trimester of pregnancy. Rearrangement joined TRBV6-6 to TRBJ2-2, with a weak D call of TRBD1 (5 bases match). The sequence was collected from a female donor with multiple sclerosis, enrolled in a pregnancy study. CDR3 sequence: CASKGSGSNTGELFF. The sequenced DNA: TGTGCCAGCAAGGGGTCAGGGTCCAACACCGGGGAGCTGTTTTTT.